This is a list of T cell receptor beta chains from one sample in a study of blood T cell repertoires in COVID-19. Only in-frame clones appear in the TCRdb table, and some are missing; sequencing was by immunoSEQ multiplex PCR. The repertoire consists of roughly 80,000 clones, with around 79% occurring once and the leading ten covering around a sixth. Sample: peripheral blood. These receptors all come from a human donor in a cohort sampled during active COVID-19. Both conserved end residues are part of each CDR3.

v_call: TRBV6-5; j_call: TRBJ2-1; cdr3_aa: CASSYQGSYNEQFF
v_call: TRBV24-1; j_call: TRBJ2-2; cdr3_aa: CATSDGTGRSPGELFF
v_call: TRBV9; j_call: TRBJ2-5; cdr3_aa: CASSPGLAGGPEETQYF
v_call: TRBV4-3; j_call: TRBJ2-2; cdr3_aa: CASSQQGSGELFF
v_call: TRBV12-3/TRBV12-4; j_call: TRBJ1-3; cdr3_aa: CAYRVFSGNTIYF
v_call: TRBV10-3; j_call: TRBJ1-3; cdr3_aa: CAISGGQGTGNTIYF
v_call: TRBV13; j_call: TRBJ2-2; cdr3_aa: CASSLRGRGTNTGELFF
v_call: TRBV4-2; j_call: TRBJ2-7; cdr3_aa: CASSQVISGAYEQYF
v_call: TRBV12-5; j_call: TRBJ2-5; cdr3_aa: CASGSSGQKTQYF
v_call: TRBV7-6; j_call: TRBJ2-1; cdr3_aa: CASSLDWGAGHNEQFF